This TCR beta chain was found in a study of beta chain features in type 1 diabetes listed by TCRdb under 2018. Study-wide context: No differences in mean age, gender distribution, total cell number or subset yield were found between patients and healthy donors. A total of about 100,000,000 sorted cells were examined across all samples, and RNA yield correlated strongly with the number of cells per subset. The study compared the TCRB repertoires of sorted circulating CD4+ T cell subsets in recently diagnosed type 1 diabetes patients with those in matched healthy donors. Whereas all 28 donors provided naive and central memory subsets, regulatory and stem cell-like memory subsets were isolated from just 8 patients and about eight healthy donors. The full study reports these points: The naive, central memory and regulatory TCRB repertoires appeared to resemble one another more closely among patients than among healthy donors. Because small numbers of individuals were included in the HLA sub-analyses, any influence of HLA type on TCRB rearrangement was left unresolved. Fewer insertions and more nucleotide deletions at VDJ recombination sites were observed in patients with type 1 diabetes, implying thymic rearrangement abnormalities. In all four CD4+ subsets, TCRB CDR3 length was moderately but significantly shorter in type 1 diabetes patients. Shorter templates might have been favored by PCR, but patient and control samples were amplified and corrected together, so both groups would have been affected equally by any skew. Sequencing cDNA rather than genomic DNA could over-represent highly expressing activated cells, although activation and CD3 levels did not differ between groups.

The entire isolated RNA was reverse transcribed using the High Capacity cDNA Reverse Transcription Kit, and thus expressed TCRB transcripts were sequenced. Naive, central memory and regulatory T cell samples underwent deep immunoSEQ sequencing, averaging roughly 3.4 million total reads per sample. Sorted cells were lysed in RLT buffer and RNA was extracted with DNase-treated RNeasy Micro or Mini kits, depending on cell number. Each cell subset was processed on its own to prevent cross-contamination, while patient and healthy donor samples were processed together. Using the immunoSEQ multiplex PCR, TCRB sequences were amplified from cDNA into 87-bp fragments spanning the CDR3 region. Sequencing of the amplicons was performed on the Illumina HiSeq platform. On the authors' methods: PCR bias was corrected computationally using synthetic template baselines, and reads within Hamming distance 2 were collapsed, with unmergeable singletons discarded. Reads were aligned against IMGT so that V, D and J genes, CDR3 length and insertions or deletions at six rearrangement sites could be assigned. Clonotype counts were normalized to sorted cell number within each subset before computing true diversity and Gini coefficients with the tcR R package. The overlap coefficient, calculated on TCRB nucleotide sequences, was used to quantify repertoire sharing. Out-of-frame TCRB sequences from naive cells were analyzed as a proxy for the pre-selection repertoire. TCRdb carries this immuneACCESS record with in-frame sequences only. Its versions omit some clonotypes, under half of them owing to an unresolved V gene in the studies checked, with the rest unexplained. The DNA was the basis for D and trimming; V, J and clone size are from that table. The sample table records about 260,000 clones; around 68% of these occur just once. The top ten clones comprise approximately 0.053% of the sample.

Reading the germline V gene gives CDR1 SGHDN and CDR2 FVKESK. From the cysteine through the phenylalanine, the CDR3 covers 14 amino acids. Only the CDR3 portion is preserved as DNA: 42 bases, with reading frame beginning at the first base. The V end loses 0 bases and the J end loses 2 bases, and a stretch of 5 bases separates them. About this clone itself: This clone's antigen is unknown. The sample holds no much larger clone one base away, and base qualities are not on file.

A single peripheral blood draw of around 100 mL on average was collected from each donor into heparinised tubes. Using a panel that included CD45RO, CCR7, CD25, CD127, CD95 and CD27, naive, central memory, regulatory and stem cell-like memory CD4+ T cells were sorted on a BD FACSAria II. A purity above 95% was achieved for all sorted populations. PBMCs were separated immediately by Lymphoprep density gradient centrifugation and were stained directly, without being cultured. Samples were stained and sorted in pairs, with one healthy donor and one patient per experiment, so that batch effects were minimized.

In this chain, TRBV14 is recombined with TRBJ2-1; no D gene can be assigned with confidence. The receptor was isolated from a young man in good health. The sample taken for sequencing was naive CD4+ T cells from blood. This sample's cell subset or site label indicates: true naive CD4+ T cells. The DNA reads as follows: TGTGCCAGCAGCCAAGACACACCCTACAATGAGCAGTTCTTC. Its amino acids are CASSQDTPYNEQFF.